The source of this TCR beta chain is a study of blood T cell repertoires in COVID-19. Across the study: COVID-19 samples collected from the United States, Italy and Spain covered acute and convalescent phases. Sources were T cells, B-cell-depleted T cells, or PBMCs; the material itself was cDNA or gDNA.

The V gene's germline CDR1 is SEHNR and CDR2 FQNEAQ (reference sequence). After removal of 1 base from V and 4 bases from J, the junction contained 5 bases not matched to a gene. CDR3 length: 16 residues. Methods used by the authors: Researchers report that nucleated cell counts were estimated from reference gene primer amplification. Only in-frame clones appear in the TCRdb table, and some are missing; sequencing was by immunoSEQ multiplex PCR. That table gives V, J and clone size, and the DNA gave D and trimming. The sample consists of around 150,000 clones, roughly 84% of them appearing once. The sequenced sample was peripheral blood. The clonotype comes from a woman between 55 and 75 years old with acute or convalescent COVID-19. The chain couples TRBV7-9 to TRBJ2-1, with 9 bases aligning to TRBD2. The CDR3 DNA sequence: TGTGCCAGCAGCTTAGAGGCGGGAGGGTTTTACAATGAGCAGTTCTTC. Its protein is CASSLEAGGFYNEQFF.